The present TCR beta chain was sequenced within a study of blood T cell repertoires in COVID-19. How the authors handled the data: Estimated nucleated cell counts came from reference gene primer amplification. Clones were read by immunoSEQ multiplex PCR, and TCRdb kept only the in-frame ones, dropping some. V and J calls and clone size are as listed in that table; D and trimming were resolved from the DNA. In the table there are about 220,000 clones, more than 65% of which are singletons. The CDR3 runs 17 residues. CDR1 SGHRS and CDR2 YFSETQ come from the germline V gene. V lost 0 bases and J 0 bases, leaving 16 bases between the germline ends.

Sequenced sample: peripheral blood. V is TRBV5-1 and J is TRBJ2-7; TRBD2 might be the D (6 bases). This sequence was found in a woman older than 75 with acute or convalescent COVID-19. The CDR3 spells CASSLVAVAGSSYEQYF. DNA of the CDR3: TGCGCCAGCAGCTTGGTAGCGGTTGCGGGGAGCTCCTACGAGCAGTACTTC. Based on the CDR3 plus reference TRBV5-1 and TRBJ2-7, the full variable domain is KAGVTQTPRYLIKTRGQQVTLSCSPISGHRSVSWYQQTPGQGLQFLFEYFSETQRNKGNFPGRFSGRQFSNSRSEMNVSTLELGDSALYLCASSLVAVAGSSYEQYFGPGTRLTVT.